Detailed here is one T cell receptor (beta chain). Its antigen is still unknown. The record originates from a study of shared clonotypes between healthy human individuals. Across the whole study: Three plates each covered CD4 naive and memory; CD8 naive two, CD8 memory one.

Germline V CDR1 and CDR2: PRHDT, FYEKMQ (reference sequence). The CDR3 length is 14 residues. Trimming pared 5 bases from V and 5 bases from J, leaving 15 bases between. Libraries were prepared by immunoSEQ multiplex PCR; TCRdb keeps only in-frame clonotypes and omits some of them. The table includes some 2.1 million clones, roughly 95% detected once. Study-wide results and limits: Non-shared clonotypes displayed generation probabilities falling below those of clonotypes present in all four donors. Incomplete sequencing of sorted subsets was indicated by rarefaction despite large depth. Larger estimated richness was generally recorded for naive subsets relative to memory subsets.

Naivety among CD8 cells was defined by CD45RO negativity and positive CCR7 selection, thereby excluding terminally differentiated effector memory CD45RA+ cells. The rearrangement uses TRBV13 and TRBJ2-5, with D possibly TRBD2 on 7 matching bases. The TCR comes from a man between 18 and 29 years old in good health. Source material: naive CD8+ T cells sorted from blood. CDR3 DNA sequence: TGTGCCAGCAGCACTGGGGGGGCTCGGGAGACCCAGTACTTC. The encoded protein is CASSTGGARETQYF.